This T cell receptor (beta chain) appears in the sequencing data of a study of blood T cell repertoires in COVID-19. Study-wide context: The United States, Italy and Spain were the sources of the acute and convalescent COVID-19 samples.

The CDR3 covers 15 residues. In germline, CDR1 is PRHDT, CDR2 FYEKMQ (reference sequence). The germline V and J ends were trimmed by 2 bases and 5 bases, with 16 bases remaining between them. This clone has a handful of counts. Authors' methods: Using reference gene primer amplification, nucleated cell counts were estimated. Repertoires were generated with immunoSEQ multiplex PCR, while TCRdb's copy carries only in-frame clones and drops some. Clone size and the V and J calls come from that table; the DNA yielded D and trimming. The top ten hold 6.5% of the sample, which has 350,000 to 400,000 clones, 90% seen once.

J is TRBJ2-7 and V is TRBV13, with D possibly matching TRBD2 (5 bases). The TCR comes from a man in his late teens or twenties with active or convalescent COVID-19. The sequenced sample was peripheral blood. The CDR3 sequence is CASSLLAGGYHEQYF. The DNA of the CDR3 is TGTGCCAGCAGCTTACTGGCCGGAGGCTACCACGAGCAGTACTTC.